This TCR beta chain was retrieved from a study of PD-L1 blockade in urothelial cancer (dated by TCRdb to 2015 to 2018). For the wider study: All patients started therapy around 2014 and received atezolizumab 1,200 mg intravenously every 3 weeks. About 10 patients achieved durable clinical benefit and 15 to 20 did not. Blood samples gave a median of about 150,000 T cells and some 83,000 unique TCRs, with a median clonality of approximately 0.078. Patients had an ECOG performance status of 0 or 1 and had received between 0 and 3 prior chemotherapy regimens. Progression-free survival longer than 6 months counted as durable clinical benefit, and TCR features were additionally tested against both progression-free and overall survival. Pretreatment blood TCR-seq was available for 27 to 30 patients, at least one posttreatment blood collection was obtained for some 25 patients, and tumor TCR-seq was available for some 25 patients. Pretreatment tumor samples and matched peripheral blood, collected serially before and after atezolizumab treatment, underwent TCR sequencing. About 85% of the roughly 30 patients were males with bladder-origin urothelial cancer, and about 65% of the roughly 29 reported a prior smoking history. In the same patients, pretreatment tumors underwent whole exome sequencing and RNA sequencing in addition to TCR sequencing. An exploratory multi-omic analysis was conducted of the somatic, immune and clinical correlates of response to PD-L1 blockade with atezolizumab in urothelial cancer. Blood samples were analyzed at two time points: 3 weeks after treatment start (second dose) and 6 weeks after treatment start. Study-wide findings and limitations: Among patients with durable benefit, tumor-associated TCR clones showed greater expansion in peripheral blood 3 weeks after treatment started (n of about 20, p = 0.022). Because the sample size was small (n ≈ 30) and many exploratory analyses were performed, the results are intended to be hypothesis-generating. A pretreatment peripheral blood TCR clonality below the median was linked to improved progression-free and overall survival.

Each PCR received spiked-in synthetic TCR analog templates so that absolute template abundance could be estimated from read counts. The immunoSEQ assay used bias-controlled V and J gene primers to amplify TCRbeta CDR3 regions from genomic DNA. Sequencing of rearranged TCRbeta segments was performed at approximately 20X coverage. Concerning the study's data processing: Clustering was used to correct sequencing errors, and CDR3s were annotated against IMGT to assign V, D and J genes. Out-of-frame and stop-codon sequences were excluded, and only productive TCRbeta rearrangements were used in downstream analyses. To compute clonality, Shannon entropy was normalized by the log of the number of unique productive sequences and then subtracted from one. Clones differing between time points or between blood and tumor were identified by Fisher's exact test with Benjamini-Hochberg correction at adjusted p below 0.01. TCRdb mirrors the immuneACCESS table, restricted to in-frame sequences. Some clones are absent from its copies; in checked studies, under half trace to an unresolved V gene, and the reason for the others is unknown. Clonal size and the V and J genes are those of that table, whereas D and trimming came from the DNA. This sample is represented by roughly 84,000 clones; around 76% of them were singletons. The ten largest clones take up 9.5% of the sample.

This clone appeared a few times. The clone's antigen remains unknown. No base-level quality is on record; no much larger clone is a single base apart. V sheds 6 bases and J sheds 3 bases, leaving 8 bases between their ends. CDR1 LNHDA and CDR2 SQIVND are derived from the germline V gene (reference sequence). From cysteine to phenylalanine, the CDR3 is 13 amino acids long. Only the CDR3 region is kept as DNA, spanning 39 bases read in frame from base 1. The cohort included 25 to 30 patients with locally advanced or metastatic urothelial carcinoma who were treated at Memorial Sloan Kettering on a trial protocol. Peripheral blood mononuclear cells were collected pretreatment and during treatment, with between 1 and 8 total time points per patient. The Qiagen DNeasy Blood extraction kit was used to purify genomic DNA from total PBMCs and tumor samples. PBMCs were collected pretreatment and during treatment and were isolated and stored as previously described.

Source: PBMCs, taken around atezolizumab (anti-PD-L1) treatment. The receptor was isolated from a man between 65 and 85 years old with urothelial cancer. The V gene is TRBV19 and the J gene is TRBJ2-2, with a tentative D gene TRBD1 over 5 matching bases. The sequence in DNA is TGTGCCAGTAGGAAGGGGTACACCGGGGAGCTGTTTTTT. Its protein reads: CASRKGYTGELFF.